This T cell receptor beta chain is from a study of long-term antiretroviral therapy in people with HIV. As concerns this clone: Its matching antigen is unknown.

General study findings and limits: The clones with expansion before ART were dominant in the repertoire at all time points. The study found narrower CDR3 length ranges in HIV repertoires than in controls.

V lost 4 bases to trimming and J lost 4 bases, with 10 bases between them. This CDR3 comprises 13 residues. CDR1 MNHEY and CDR2 SMNVEV come from the germline V gene (reference sequence). Each donor provided at least one pre-ART PBMC sample and at least two post-ART PBMC samples. Survey-level resolution applied to immunoSEQ assay v3.0. Only in-frame clones appear in the TCRdb table, and some are missing; sequencing was by immunoSEQ multiplex PCR. Among about 26,000 clones listed, about 84% were seen once. Sequences were derived from unsorted PBMCs, sampled approximately 4.8 years after starting antiretroviral therapy. The clonotype was recovered from a man between 40 and 49 years old with HIV. The rearrangement links TRBV27 to TRBJ1-2; D not resolved. The CDR3 reads CASSSSVVYGYTF. The CDR3 region has the DNA TGTGCCAGCAGTTCTAGCGTTGTCTATGGCTACACCTTC.